Listed here is a single TCR beta chain. Seattle participants joined during active infection and were tracked over time. This entry comes from a study of blood T cell repertoires in COVID-19. Study-wide background: Sites in the United States, Italy and Spain provided acute and convalescent COVID-19 samples. PBMCs, B-cell-depleted T cells, or T cells were the source of the cDNA or gDNA that made up the material.

The CDR3 is 13 amino acids. Between the trimmed V and J ends, which lost 6 bases and 2 bases, there was a span of 10 bases. Looked up from germline, CDR1 is MNHEY and CDR2 is SVGAGI. Study processing details: Amplification of reference gene primers was used by the study to estimate nucleated cell counts. Generated by immunoSEQ multiplex PCR, the TCRdb table keeps only in-frame clones and is missing some. Clonal size and the V and J genes are those of that table, whereas D and trimming came from the DNA. Here the sample spans approximately 150,000 clones, 85% being singletons. Sequencing was done on a sample of peripheral blood. This TCR was sampled from a woman aged 50 to 60 with COVID-19, enrolled during active disease. The chain employs TRBV6-5 and TRBJ2-5, with D hard to call. CDR3 DNA: TGTGCCAGCAGGCTGACAAGTCAAGAGACCCAGTACTTC. Translated, it gives CASRLTSQETQYF.